Listed below are T cell receptor beta chains from one sample, sequenced in a study of T cell repertoires in cytomegalovirus infection. These receptors' antigens are unknown. MiXCR was run by TCRdb on the reads, yielding one entry per CDR3 protein. The sample lists tens of thousands of distinct CDR3 sequences, about a fifth occurring once. The specimen was CD8+ T cells from cultured PBMCs, collected from culture after CMV antigen stimulation. Receptors originate from a human donor in good health (CMV status not recorded). Some clones in this sample may be carry-over from other donors' samples. The CDR3 runs from the conserved cysteine through the conserved F or W. D genes are given only for firm matches. The listing skips clone size in some rows; elsewhere it reads once, few, many or a size class.

d_gene: .; v_gene: TRBV29-1; j_gene: TRBJ1-1; abundance: .; CDR3aa: CSVEAASAREAFF; CDR3nt: TGCAGCGTTGAGGCCGCGTCGGCCCGTGAAGCTTTCTTT
d_gene: .; v_gene: TRBV19; j_gene: TRBJ1-1; abundance: few; CDR3aa: CASSIRWGDTEAFF; CDR3nt: TGTGCCAGTAGTATCCGATGGGGGGACACTGAAGCTTTCTTT
d_gene: .; v_gene: TRBV11-2; j_gene: TRBJ1-2; abundance: many; CDR3aa: CASSDQGNVGGYTF; CDR3nt: TGTGCCAGCAGCGACCAGGGAAACGTTGGTGGCTACACCTTC
d_gene: .; v_gene: TRBV11-2; j_gene: TRBJ2-1; abundance: many; CDR3aa: CASSPTGESYNEQFF; CDR3nt: TGTGCCAGCAGCCCTACGGGGGAATCCTACAATGAGCAGTTCTTC
d_gene: TRBD1; v_gene: TRBV29-1; j_gene: TRBJ2-3; abundance: few; CDR3aa: CSVGAGLRGHDTQYF; CDR3nt: TGCAGCGTTGGGGCGGGCCTGAGGGGGCACGATACGCAGTATTTT
d_gene: TRBD1; v_gene: TRBV9; j_gene: TRBJ2-2; abundance: few; CDR3aa: CASSVPGQAPSNTGELFF; CDR3nt: TGTGCCAGCAGCGTTCCGGGACAGGCCCCCTCGAACACCGGGGAGCTGTTTTTT
d_gene: .; v_gene: TRBV10-3; j_gene: TRBJ2-7; abundance: .; CDR3aa: CAISERDTHYEQYF; CDR3nt: TGTGCCATCAGTGAAAGGGACACTCACTACGAGCAGTACTTC
d_gene: .; v_gene: TRBV6-2/TRBV6-3; j_gene: TRBJ2-2; abundance: .; CDR3aa: CASSYRAGEDTGELFF; CDR3nt: TGTGCCAGCAGTTACAGGGCAGGGGAGGACACCGGGGAGCTGTTTTTT
d_gene: .; v_gene: TRBV6-5; j_gene: TRBJ1-5; abundance: few; CDR3aa: CASSYSTDSNQPQHF; CDR3nt: TGTGCCAGCAGTTACTCGACAGATAGCAATCAGCCCCAGCATTTT
d_gene: .; v_gene: TRBV12-3/TRBV12-4; j_gene: TRBJ2-1; abundance: .; CDR3aa: CASSPRILLLDEQFF; CDR3nt: TGTGCCAGCAGCCCGAGGATTCTCCTACTCGATGAGCAGTTCTTC
d_gene: TRBD2; v_gene: TRBV5-1; j_gene: TRBJ2-3; abundance: few; CDR3aa: CASSLEGTGLAGGADTQYF; CDR3nt: TGCGCCAGCAGCTTGGAGGGGACAGGGCTAGCGGGAGGCGCAGATACGCAGTATTTT
d_gene: .; v_gene: TRBV27; j_gene: TRBJ2-3; abundance: many; CDR3aa: CASSTLGRTDTQYF; CDR3nt: TGTGCCAGCAGTACTCTAGGTCGCACAGATACGCAGTATTTT
d_gene: TRBD2; v_gene: TRBV6-2/TRBV6-3; j_gene: TRBJ2-3; abundance: many; CDR3aa: CASSPLSGAGGDTQYF; CDR3nt: TGTGCCAGCAGTCCGCTTAGCGGGGCCGGGGGAGATACGCAGTATTTT
d_gene: .; v_gene: TRBV5-4; j_gene: TRBJ2-5; abundance: many; CDR3aa: CASSLGGARETQYF; CDR3nt: TGTGCCAGCAGCTTGGGAGGGGCCCGAGAGACCCAGTACTTC
d_gene: .; v_gene: TRBV12-3/TRBV12-4; j_gene: TRBJ2-7; abundance: .; CDR3aa: CASTESSYEQYF; CDR3nt: TGTGCCAGCACGGAGAGCTCCTACGAGCAGTACTTC
d_gene: .; v_gene: TRBV20-1; j_gene: TRBJ2-7; abundance: few; CDR3aa: CSAGDWAEHTYEQYF; CDR3nt: TGCAGTGCGGGGGATTGGGCGGAACATACCTACGAGCAGTACTTC
d_gene: .; v_gene: TRBV14; j_gene: TRBJ1-1; abundance: .; CDR3aa: CASSQDGSLNTEAFF; CDR3nt: TGTGCCAGCAGCCAGGATGGGAGCCTGAACACTGAAGCTTTCTTT
d_gene: TRBD1; v_gene: TRBV7-6; j_gene: TRBJ1-2; abundance: .; CDR3aa: CASSPWGQGAANYGYTF; CDR3nt: TGTGCCAGCAGCCCGTGGGGACAGGGGGCTGCGAACTATGGCTACACCTTC
d_gene: TRBD2; v_gene: TRBV24-1; j_gene: TRBJ2-1; abundance: few; CDR3aa: CATSELAGGSSNEQFF; CDR3nt: TGTGCCACCAGTGAACTAGCGGGGGGAAGTTCCAATGAGCAGTTCTTC
d_gene: TRBD2; v_gene: TRBV4-3; j_gene: TRBJ2-7; abundance: .; CDR3aa: CASSQDGGGSEQYF; CDR3nt: TGCGCCAGCAGCCAAGACGGCGGGGGGAGCGAGCAGTACTTC
d_gene: .; v_gene: TRBV12-3/TRBV12-4; j_gene: TRBJ2-5; abundance: .; CDR3aa: CASSLNSAEMGTQYF; CDR3nt: TGTGCCAGCAGTTTAAACTCCGCGGAGATGGGGACCCAGTACTTC
d_gene: TRBD2; v_gene: TRBV7-9; j_gene: TRBJ2-3; abundance: many; CDR3aa: CASSLGREEITDTQYF; CDR3nt: TGTGCCAGCAGCTTAGGACGGGAGGAGATAACAGATACGCAGTATTTT
d_gene: .; v_gene: TRBV28; j_gene: TRBJ2-7; abundance: .; CDR3aa: CASSLDRDGYEQYF; CDR3nt: TGTGCCAGCAGCCTGGACAGAGATGGCTACGAGCAGTACTTC
d_gene: .; v_gene: TRBV7-9; j_gene: TRBJ1-2; abundance: few; CDR3aa: CASSLATGGYTF; CDR3nt: TGTGCCAGCAGCTTAGCGACTGGTGGCTACACCTTC
d_gene: TRBD1; v_gene: TRBV5-6; j_gene: TRBJ2-7; abundance: few; CDR3aa: CASSFGTGVGEQYF; CDR3nt: TGTGCCAGCAGCTTCGGGACAGGGGTCGGCGAGCAGTACTTC
d_gene: TRBD1; v_gene: TRBV7-9; j_gene: TRBJ2-5; abundance: many; CDR3aa: CASSPGQGATPETQYF; CDR3nt: TGTGCCAGCAGCCCCGGACAGGGGGCGACTCCAGAGACCCAGTACTTC
d_gene: TRBD1; v_gene: TRBV25-1; j_gene: TRBJ2-1; abundance: many; CDR3aa: CASSVDRGQVNEQFF; CDR3nt: TGTGCCAGCAGTGTTGACAGGGGGCAGGTCAATGAGCAGTTCTTC
d_gene: TRBD1; v_gene: TRBV4-3; j_gene: TRBJ2-7; abundance: few; CDR3aa: CASSRGTGRYEQYF; CDR3nt: TGCGCCAGCAGCCGAGGGACAGGGCGATACGAGCAGTACTTC
d_gene: .; v_gene: TRBV28; j_gene: TRBJ1-1; abundance: .; CDR3aa: CASSRGVAFF; CDR3nt: TGTGCCAGCAGCCGTGGGGTAGCTTTCTTT
d_gene: TRBD2; v_gene: TRBV7-6; j_gene: TRBJ2-2; abundance: .; CDR3aa: CASSTEGLVGFTGELFF; CDR3nt: TGTGCCAGCAGCACCGAGGGACTAGTGGGGTTCACCGGGGAGCTGTTTTTT
d_gene: .; v_gene: TRBV20-1; j_gene: TRBJ1-4; abundance: .; CDR3aa: CSARGPRRATNEKLFF; CDR3nt: TGCAGTGCTAGAGGCCCACGACGGGCGACTAATGAAAAACTGTTTTTT
d_gene: .; v_gene: TRBV10-3; j_gene: TRBJ1-1; abundance: few; CDR3aa: CAINSGSRAAEAFF; CDR3nt: TGTGCCATCAACTCAGGTTCGCGCGCGGCTGAAGCTTTCTTT
d_gene: .; v_gene: TRBV19; j_gene: TRBJ2-3; abundance: .; CDR3aa: CASSRRWTGTDTQYF; CDR3nt: TGTGCCAGTAGTCGTCGATGGACGGGTACAGATACGCAGTATTTT